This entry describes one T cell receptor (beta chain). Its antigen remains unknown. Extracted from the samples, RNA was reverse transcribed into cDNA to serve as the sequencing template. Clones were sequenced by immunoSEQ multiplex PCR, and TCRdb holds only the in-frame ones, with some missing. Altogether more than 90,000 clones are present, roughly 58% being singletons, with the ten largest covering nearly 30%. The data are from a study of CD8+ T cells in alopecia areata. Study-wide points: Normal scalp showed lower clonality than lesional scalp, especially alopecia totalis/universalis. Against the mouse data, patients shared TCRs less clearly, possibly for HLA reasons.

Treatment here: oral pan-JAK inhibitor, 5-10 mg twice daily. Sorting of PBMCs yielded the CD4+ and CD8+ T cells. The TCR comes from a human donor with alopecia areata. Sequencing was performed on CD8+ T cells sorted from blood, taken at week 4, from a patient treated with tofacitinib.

CDR3 nucleotides: TGTGCCTGGAGTGTATGGGGCGATGAGCAGTTCTTC. Encoded protein: CAWSVWGDEQFF. The V and J genes are TRBV30 and TRBJ2-1; D possibly corresponds to TRBD1 (5 bases). V lost 0 bases and J 8 bases, leaving 8 bases between the germline ends. The germline V gene encodes CDR1 GTSNPN and CDR2 SVGIG (reference sequence). The CDR3 has 12 residues.